These T cell receptor beta chains were read from a single sample in a study of shared clonotypes between healthy human individuals. Using immunoSEQ multiplex PCR, the repertoire was profiled, and TCRdb retains in-frame clones only, with some absent. The sample carries a few million clones, approximately 96% recorded once. Sample: naive CD4+ T cells sorted from blood. The origin of the receptors is a man younger than 30 in good health. Both conserved end residues are part of each CDR3. Each record gives: J gene, clone size, D gene, V gene, CDR3 protein, CDR3 DNA. A D gene is named only where the DNA matches it firmly. Expanded clones are given a class, and other clones once, few, many or no size at all.

TRBJ2-1 | NA | TRBD2 | TRBV9 | CASSEGLAGGNEQFF | TGTGCCAGCAGTGAGGGACTAGCGGGAGGCAATGAGCAGTTCTTC
TRBJ1-4 | NA | NA | TRBV28 | CASSLAGPVNEKLFF | TGTGCCAGCAGTTTAGCCGGACCGGTTAATGAAAAACTGTTTTTT
TRBJ1-5 | NA | NA | TRBV10-3 | CAISESTAGQPQHF | TGTGCCATCAGTGAGTCTACAGCAGGTCAGCCCCAGCATTTT
TRBJ2-2 | NA | TRBD2 | TRBV7-2 | CASSLALAGGRELFF | TGTGCCAGCAGCTTAGCGCTCGCGGGGGGGCGGGAGCTGTTTTTT
TRBJ1-5 | NA | NA | TRBV29-1 | CSVGFGDSNQPQHF | TGCAGCGTTGGTTTCGGGGATAGCAATCAGCCCCAGCATTTT
TRBJ2-2 | NA | NA | TRBV4-1 | CASSQGSRGTGELFF | TGCGCCAGCAGCCAAGGTAGTCGGGGCACCGGGGAGCTGTTTTTT
TRBJ1-1 | once | NA | TRBV5-1 | CASSRGMNTEAFF | TGCGCCAGCAGCAGAGGGATGAACACTGAAGCTTTCTTT
TRBJ2-5 | NA | NA | TRBV5-6 | CASSLTGRETQYF | TGTGCCAGCAGCTTAACAGGGAGGGAGACCCAGTACTTC
TRBJ2-4 | NA | TRBD1 | TRBV19 | CASSMAGRDREEYF | TGTGCCAGTAGTATGGCGGGCCGGGACAGGGAGGAGTACTTC
TRBJ1-5 | NA | NA | TRBV5-8 | CASSLWPAPQHF | TGTGCCAGCAGCTTGTGGCCAGCCCCCCAGCATTTT
TRBJ2-7 | NA | TRBD1 | TRBV19 | CASKSFFGQGGEQYF | TGTGCCAGTAAATCCTTTTTCGGACAGGGAGGCGAGCAGTACTTC
TRBJ2-1 | NA | NA | TRBV6-5 | CASSYSGPGGNEQFF | TGTGCCAGCAGTTACTCAGGCCCCGGCGGGAATGAGCAGTTCTTC
TRBJ2-6 | NA | NA | TRBV6-1 | CASRENSSGANVLTF | TGTGCCAGCAGAGAAAACAGCTCTGGGGCCAACGTCCTGACTTTC
TRBJ2-5 | NA | NA | TRBV7-2 | CASSLGQRETQYF | TGTGCCAGCAGCTTAGGTCAACGGGAGACCCAGTACTTC
TRBJ2-3 | NA | NA | TRBV30 | CAWSVLAHPTDTQYF | TGTGCCTGGAGTGTACTCGCGCATCCCACAGATACGCAGTATTTT
TRBJ2-3 | NA | TRBD1 | TRBV19 | CASRTLTGGTDTQYF | TGTGCCAGTAGAACTCTGACAGGGGGAACAGATACGCAGTATTTT
TRBJ2-1 | NA | TRBD1 | TRBV11-3 | CASSKGQETYNEQFF | TGTGCCAGCAGCAAGGGACAGGAAACTTACAATGAGCAGTTCTTC
TRBJ1-1 | NA | NA | TRBV10-3 | CAIRGGSPNTEAFF | TGTGCCATCAGGGGCGGGTCCCCTAACACTGAAGCTTTCTTT
TRBJ2-7 | NA | NA | TRBV7-2 | CASSSRALSYEQYF | TGTGCCAGCAGCTCAAGGGCACTCTCCTACGAGCAGTACTTC
TRBJ2-1 | NA | TRBD2 | TRBV5-1 | CASSLGTSGSGLDEQFF | TGCGCCAGCAGCCTCGGGACTAGCGGGAGCGGTTTAGATGAGCAGTTCTTC